These T cell receptor beta chains were read from a single sample in a study of early T cells in non-severe SARS-CoV-2 infection. TCRdb used MiXCR to reprocess the 5' RACE reads, holding one entry per CDR3 protein. This sample carries 70,000 or so distinct CDR3 sequences, about 9.4% of them seen once, and the ten largest clones take roughly 7.5%. The sample in question was whole blood, obtained at baseline. The receptors come from an adult who was a healthcare worker with PCR-confirmed SARS-CoV-2 infection or an uninfected control (not recorded which). The CDR3 runs from the conserved cysteine through the conserved F or W. A D gene is named only where the DNA matches it firmly. Rows give clone size only sometimes, using once, few, many, or a class for an expanded clone.

TRBV7-8,TRBJ2-6,many,NA,TGTGCCAGCAGTTTAGGGCAGGGTGAGGCCAACGTCCTGACTTTC,CASSLGQGEANVLTF
TRBV30,TRBJ1-5,few,NA,TGTGCCTGGAGTATGGACAGTCTCAATCAGCCCCAGCATTTT,CAWSMDSLNQPQHF
TRBV3-1,TRBJ1-2,NA,NA,TGTGCCAGCAGCCAAGAAATATTCCACCGGGACGTCGCCAGCTATGGCTACACCTTC,CASSQEIFHRDVASYGYTF
TRBV11-3,TRBJ2-7,NA,NA,TGTGCCAGCAGCTTAGAGACGGGGGTGGTATACGAGCAGTACTTC,CASSLETGVVYEQYF
TRBV20-1,TRBJ2-7,few,NA,TGCAGTGCTAGAGAACTGGCACAGTCCTACGAGCAGTACTTC,CSARELAQSYEQYF
TRBV5-6,TRBJ2-1,many,NA,TGTGCCAGCAGCTTATTGGGTGAGCAGTTCTTC,CASSLLGEQFF
TRBV7-2,TRBJ1-5,many,NA,TGTGCCAGCAGCATACCAGGGAGCAATCAGCCCCAGCATTTT,CASSIPGSNQPQHF
TRBV6-5,TRBJ2-3,many,NA,TGTGCCAGCAGAACGGGGGGCCTCACAGATACGCAGTATTTT,CASRTGGLTDTQYF
TRBV2,TRBJ1-1,NA,NA,TGTGCCAGCAGTCACGAGACGAACACTGAAGCTTTCTTT,CASSHETNTEAFF
TRBV24-1,TRBJ2-3,many,NA,TGTGCCACCGTAGACAGTTTCACAGATACGCAGTTTTTT,CATVDSFTDTQFF
TRBV29-1,TRBJ1-1,NA,NA,TGCAGCGTTGACCGGTTCGACACTGAAGCTTTCTTT,CSVDRFDTEAFF
TRBV12-5,TRBJ1-5,many,NA,TGTGCTAGTGGCGTTAATACTGGCAATCAGCCCCAGCATTTT,CASGVNTGNQPQHF
TRBV20-1,TRBJ2-3,many,TRBD2,TGCAGTGCTACTCCAGCGGGGGTGCAGTATTTT,CSATPAGVQYF
TRBV12-5,TRBJ2-2,few,NA,TGTGCTAGTGGTTTGGCACCTCTTGTGGGAGGCGGGGAGCTGTTTTTT,CASGLAPLVGGGELFF
TRBV6-2/TRBV6-3,TRBJ1-2,few,NA,TGTGCCAGCAGTTACCATAGTTTGAAGGGCCGCGCGACGGGCTACACCTTC,CASSYHSLKGRATGYTF
TRBV9,TRBJ1-2,few,NA,TGTGCCAGCAGCTTGCACAGCGAACAAAACTATGGCTACACCTTC,CASSLHSEQNYGYTF
TRBV30,TRBJ1-2,many,TRBD1,TGTGCCTTTTGGACAGGACGAAACTATGGCTACACCTTC,CAFWTGRNYGYTF
TRBV5-5,TRBJ2-5,few,NA,TGTGCCAGCAGCCTGGGCATGGGAGGCGTGACCCAAGAGACCCAGTACTTC,CASSLGMGGVTQETQYF
TRBV7-2,TRBJ2-7,few,TRBD2,TGTGCCAGCAGCTTCCGACTAGCGGGATCCTCCTACGAGCAGTACTTC,CASSFRLAGSSYEQYF
TRBV19,TRBJ1-2,NA,TRBD1,TGTGCCAGTAGCAGACAGGGGGATGGCTACACCTTC,CASSRQGDGYTF
TRBV6-5,TRBJ2-3,few,NA,TGTGCCAGCAGCCAGGAGTGGGCTAGCACAGATACGCAGTATTTT,CASSQEWASTDTQYF
TRBV2,TRBJ1-1,NA,NA,TGTGCCAGCAGTGGCCGGCAGACGAACACTGAAGCTTTCTTT,CASSGRQTNTEAFF
TRBV4-1,TRBJ1-2,many,NA,TGCGCCAGCAGCCAAGAAGGGCGAACAGGAGCTAACTATGGCTACACCTTC,CASSQEGRTGANYGYTF
TRBV11-2,TRBJ2-1,few,TRBD1,TGTGCCAGCAGCGAATGGGACAGGGGGACGGATGAGCAGTTCTTC,CASSEWDRGTDEQFF
TRBV6-6,TRBJ2-7,NA,TRBD1,TGTGCCAGCAGGCCGGGACAGGGCGACGAGCAGTACTTC,CASRPGQGDEQYF
TRBV25-1,TRBJ1-2,many,NA,TGTGCCAGCAGTGAATTGGGCAGGGACCCTAGGTATGGCTACACCTTC,CASSELGRDPRYGYTF
TRBV29-1,TRBJ2-1,NA,NA,TGCAGCGCAGCAAGGGGTAATGAGCAGTTCTTC,CSAARGNEQFF
TRBV5-1,TRBJ2-1,many,NA,TGCGCCAGCAGCTTGTACGGGGGCGTCGACAATGAGCAGTTCTTC,CASSLYGGVDNEQFF
TRBV25-1,TRBJ2-7,few,NA,TGTGCCAGCTACGGGACTTACGAGCAGTACTTC,CASYGTYEQYF
TRBV12-5,TRBJ2-1,few,NA,TGTGCTAGTGGCAACCAAGGGACCGGCAATGAGCAGTTCTTC,CASGNQGTGNEQFF
TRBV3-1,TRBJ2-6,NA,NA,TGTGCCAGCAGCCAAGTTTCGGGAGATGCAGGGGCCAACGTCCTGACTTTC,CASSQVSGDAGANVLTF
TRBV20-1,TRBJ1-5,NA,NA,TGCAGTGCCGGAGACGGTTATAGCAATCAGCCCCAGCATTTT,CSAGDGYSNQPQHF
TRBV7-2,TRBJ2-3,few,NA,TGTGCCAGCGCTTCAGGGGACACAGATACGCAGTATTTT,CASASGDTDTQYF
TRBV11-2,TRBJ2-7,NA,TRBD1,TGTGCCAGCAGCACAAGGACAGGTCTGTACGAGCAGTACTTC,CASSTRTGLYEQYF
TRBV7-9,TRBJ1-1,few,TRBD1,TGTGCCAGCAGCCAGGACAGGGGAGCCACTGAAGCTTTCTTT,CASSQDRGATEAFF
TRBV5-6,TRBJ1-6,many,TRBD1,TGTGCCAGCAGCACGACAGGGGATTCACCCCTCCACTTT,CASSTTGDSPLHF
TRBV4-1,TRBJ2-3,few,TRBD2,TGCGCCAGCAGCCAAGCGGGACTAGCCACAGATACGCAGTATTTT,CASSQAGLATDTQYF
TRBV6-5,TRBJ2-3,many,TRBD1,TGTGCCAGCAGTTACAGGGGGCCGACAGATACGCAGTATTTT,CASSYRGPTDTQYF
TRBV6-2/TRBV6-3,TRBJ2-7,few,NA,TGTGCCAGCAGCCCGGGACACTTCTACGAGCAGTACTTC,CASSPGHFYEQYF
TRBV4-3,TRBJ1-1,NA,NA,TGCGCCAGCAGCCAAGGGGTTGGCAACACTGAAGCTTTCTTT,CASSQGVGNTEAFF
TRBV4-2,TRBJ2-3,few,NA,TGTGCCAGCAGCCAAGATCCAGGGGTCACAGATACGCAGTATTTT,CASSQDPGVTDTQYF
TRBV11-2,TRBJ2-7,few,NA,TGTGCCAGCAGCTTAGGTCCGGCGGCGGGGGAGCAGTACTTC,CASSLGPAAGEQYF
TRBV6-6,TRBJ1-5,many,NA,TGTGCCAGCAGTTACTCGAGGTCGGTTGGGCAGCCCCAGCATTTT,CASSYSRSVGQPQHF
TRBV5-1,TRBJ2-1,NA,NA,TGCGCCAGCAGCGGGATTTATGGGGCCAATGAGCAGTTCTTC,CASSGIYGANEQFF
TRBV27,TRBJ2-2,NA,NA,TGTGCCAGCAGTTTATGGGCAGTGTACACCGGGGAGCTGTTTTTT,CASSLWAVYTGELFF
TRBV7-9,TRBJ2-7,many,NA,TGTGCCAGCAGGCCGGGGGGCTTCGCTTTCGAGCAGTACTTC,CASRPGGFAFEQYF
TRBV5-6,TRBJ2-1,few,NA,TGTGCCAGCAGGTCGGAGAGCTCCTACAATGAGCAGTTCTTC,CASRSESSYNEQFF
TRBV24-1,TRBJ2-1,many,NA,TGTGCCACCAGTGACCCTGGACAGTCCTACAATGAGCAGTTCTTC,CATSDPGQSYNEQFF